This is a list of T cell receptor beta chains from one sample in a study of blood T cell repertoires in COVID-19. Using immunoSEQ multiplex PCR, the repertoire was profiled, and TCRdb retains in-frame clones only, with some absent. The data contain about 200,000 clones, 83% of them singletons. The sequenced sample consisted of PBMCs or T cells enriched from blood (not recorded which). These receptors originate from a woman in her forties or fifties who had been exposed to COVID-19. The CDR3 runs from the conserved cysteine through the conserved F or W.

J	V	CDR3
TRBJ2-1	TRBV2	CASSAGTGRHNEQFF
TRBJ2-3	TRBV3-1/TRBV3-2	CASSKTGLSTDTQYF
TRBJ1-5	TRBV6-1	CASSEAGGQPQHF
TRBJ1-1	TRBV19	CASSIRSGGNTEAFF
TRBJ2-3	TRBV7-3	CASSLSPSTDTQYF
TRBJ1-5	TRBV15	CATSREGQSNQPQHF
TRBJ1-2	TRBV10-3	CAISELGQGARGNYGYTF
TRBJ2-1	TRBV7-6	CASRRGGRSSFGGQFF
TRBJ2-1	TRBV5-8	CASSLWTSGVSYNEQFF
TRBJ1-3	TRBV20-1	CSASPGGVGNTIYF
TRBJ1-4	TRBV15	CATSRGGQYPNEKLFF
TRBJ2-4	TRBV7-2	CASSSTLQGLLLGNIQYF
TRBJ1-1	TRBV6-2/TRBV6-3	CASSLSSGFVGAFF
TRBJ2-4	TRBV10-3	CAISQGEGGIQYF
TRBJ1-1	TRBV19	CASTIRGATEAFF
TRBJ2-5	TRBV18	CASSPLSAGPQETQYF
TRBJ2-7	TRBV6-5	CASSYPGDSGREQYF
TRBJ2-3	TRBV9	CASSVRGDTQYF
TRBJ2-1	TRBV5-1	CASSLEGLAINEQFF